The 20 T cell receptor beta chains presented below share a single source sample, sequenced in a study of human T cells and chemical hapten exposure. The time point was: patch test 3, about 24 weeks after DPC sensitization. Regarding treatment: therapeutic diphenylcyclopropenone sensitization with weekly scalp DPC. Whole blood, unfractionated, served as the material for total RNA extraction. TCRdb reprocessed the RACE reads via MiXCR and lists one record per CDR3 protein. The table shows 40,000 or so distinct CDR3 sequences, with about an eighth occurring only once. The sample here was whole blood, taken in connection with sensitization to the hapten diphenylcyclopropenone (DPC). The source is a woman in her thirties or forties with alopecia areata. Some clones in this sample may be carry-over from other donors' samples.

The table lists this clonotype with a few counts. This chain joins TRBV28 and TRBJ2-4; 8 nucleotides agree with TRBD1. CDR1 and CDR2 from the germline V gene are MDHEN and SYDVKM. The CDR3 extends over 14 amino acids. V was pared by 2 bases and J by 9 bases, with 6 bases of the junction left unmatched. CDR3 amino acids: CASSLPQGAGIQYF. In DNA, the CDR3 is TGTGCCAGCAGTTTACCGCAGGGGGCAGGCATTCAGTACTTC. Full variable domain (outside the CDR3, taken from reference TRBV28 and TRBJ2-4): DVKVTQSSRYLVKRTGEKVFLECVQDMDHENMFWYRQDPGLGLRLIYFSYDVKMKEKGDIPEGYSVSREKKERFSLILESASTNQTSMYLCASSLPQGAGIQYFGAGTRLSVL.

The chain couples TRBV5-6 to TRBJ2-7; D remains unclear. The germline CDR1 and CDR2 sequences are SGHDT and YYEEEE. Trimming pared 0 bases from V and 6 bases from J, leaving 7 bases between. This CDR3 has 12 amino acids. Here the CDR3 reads CASSLGRREQYF. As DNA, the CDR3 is TGTGCCAGCAGCTTGGGAAGACGCGAGCAGTACTTC. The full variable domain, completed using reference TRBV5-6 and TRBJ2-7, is DAGVTQSPTHLIKTRGQQVTLRCSPKSGHDTVSWYQQALGQGPQFIFQYYEEEERQRGNFPDRFSGHQFPNYSSELNVNALLLGDSALYLCASSLGRREQYFGPGTRLTVT.

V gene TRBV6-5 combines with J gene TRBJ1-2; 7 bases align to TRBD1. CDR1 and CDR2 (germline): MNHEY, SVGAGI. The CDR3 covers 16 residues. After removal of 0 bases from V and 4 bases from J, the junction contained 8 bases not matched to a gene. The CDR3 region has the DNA TGTGCCAGCAGTTACTCGAGCCCAGACAGGGTCTATGGCTACACCTTC. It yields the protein CASSYSSPDRVYGYTF.

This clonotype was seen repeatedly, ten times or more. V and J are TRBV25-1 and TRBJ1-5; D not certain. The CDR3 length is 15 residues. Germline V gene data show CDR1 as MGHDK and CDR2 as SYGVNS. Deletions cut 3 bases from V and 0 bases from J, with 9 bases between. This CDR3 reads CASSDTADSNQPQHF. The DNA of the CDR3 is TGTGCCAGCAGTGATACCGCGGATAGCAATCAGCCCCAGCATTTT.

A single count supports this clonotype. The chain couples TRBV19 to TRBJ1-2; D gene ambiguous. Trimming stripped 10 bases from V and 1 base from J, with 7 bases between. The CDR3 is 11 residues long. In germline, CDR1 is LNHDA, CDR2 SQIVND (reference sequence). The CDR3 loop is CATRHNYGYTF. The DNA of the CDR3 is TGTGCCACCCGGCATAACTATGGCTACACCTTC.

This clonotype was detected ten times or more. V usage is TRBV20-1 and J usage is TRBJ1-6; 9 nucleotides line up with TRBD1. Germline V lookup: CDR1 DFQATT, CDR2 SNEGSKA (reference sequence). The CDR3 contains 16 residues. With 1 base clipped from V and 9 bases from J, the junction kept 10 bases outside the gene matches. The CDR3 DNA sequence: TGCAGTGCTAGAGTTGTTAGGACAGGGGAAAGTTCACCCCTCCACTTT. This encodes CSARVVRTGESSPLHF.

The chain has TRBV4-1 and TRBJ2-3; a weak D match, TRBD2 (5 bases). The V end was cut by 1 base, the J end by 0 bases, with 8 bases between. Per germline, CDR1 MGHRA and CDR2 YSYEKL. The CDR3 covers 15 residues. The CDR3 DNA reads TGCGCCAGCAGCCAAGCGGGGATCAGCACAGATACGCAGTATTTT. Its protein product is CASSQAGISTDTQYF.

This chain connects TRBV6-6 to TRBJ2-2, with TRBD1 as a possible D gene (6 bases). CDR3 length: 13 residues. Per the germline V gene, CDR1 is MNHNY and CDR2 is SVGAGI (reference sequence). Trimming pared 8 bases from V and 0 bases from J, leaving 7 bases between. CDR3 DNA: TGTGCCAGCCGGACAGCGAACACCGGGGAGCTGTTTTTT. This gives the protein CASRTANTGELFF.

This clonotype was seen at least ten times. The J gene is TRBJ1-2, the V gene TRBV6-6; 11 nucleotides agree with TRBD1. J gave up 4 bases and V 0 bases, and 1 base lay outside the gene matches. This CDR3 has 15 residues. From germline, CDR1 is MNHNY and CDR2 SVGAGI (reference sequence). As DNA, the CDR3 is TGTGCCAGCAGTTACTCCGGGACAGGGGGCTATGGCTACACCTTC. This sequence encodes CASSYSGTGGYGYTF.

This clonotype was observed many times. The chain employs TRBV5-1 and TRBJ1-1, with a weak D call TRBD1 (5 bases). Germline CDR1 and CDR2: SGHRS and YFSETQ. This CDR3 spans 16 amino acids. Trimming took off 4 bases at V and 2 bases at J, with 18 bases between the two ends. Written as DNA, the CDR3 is TGCGCCAGCAGCCCTGACCCGGGACGTCCCAACACTGAAGCTTTCTTT. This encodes CASSPDPGRPNTEAFF.

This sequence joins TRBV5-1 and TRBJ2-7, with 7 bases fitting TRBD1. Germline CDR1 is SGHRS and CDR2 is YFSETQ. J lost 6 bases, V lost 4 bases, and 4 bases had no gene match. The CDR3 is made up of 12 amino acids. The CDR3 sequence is CASSRTGAEQYF. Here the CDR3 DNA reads TGCGCCAGCAGCCGCACAGGGGCCGAGCAGTACTTC.

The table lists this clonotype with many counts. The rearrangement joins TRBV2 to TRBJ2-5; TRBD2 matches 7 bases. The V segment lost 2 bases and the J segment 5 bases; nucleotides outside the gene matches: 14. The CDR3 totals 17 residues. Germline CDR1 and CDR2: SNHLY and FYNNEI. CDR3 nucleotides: TGTGCCAGCAGTGAATTGGCGGGAGACCTCCGTGGGGAGACCCAGTACTTC. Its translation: CASSELAGDLRGETQYF.

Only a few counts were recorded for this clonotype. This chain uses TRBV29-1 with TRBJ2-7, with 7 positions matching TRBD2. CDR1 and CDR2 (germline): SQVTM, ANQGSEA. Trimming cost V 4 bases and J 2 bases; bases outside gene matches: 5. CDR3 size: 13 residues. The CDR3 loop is CSVGGRATYEQYF. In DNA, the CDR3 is TGCAGCGTTGGGGGGAGGGCCACCTACGAGCAGTACTTC.

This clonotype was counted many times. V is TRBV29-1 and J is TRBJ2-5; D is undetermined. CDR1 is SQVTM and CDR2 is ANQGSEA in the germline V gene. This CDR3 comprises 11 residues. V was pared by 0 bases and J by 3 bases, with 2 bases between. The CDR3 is CSVEDEETQYF. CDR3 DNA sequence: TGCAGCGTTGAAGATGAAGAGACCCAGTACTTC.

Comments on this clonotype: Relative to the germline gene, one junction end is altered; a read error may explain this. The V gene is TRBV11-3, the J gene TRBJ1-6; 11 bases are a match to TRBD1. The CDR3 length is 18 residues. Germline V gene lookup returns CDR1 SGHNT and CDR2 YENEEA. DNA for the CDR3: TGTGCCAGCAGCCAGGGACAGGGGGAAAGCTCCTATAATTCACCCCTACACTTT. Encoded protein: CASSQGQGESSYNSPLHF.

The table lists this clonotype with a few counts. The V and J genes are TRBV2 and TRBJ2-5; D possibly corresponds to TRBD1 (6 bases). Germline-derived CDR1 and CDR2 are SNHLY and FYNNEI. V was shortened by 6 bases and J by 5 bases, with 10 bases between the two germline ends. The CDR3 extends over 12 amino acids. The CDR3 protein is CASSPGVETQYF. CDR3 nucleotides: TGTGCCAGCAGCCCAGGGGTTGAGACCCAGTACTTC.

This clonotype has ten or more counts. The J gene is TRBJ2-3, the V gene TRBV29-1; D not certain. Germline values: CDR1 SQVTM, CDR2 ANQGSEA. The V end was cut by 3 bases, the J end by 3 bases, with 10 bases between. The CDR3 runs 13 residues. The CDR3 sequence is CSVELVMTDTQYF. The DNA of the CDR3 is TGCAGCGTTGAGCTAGTGATGACAGATACGCAGTATTTT.

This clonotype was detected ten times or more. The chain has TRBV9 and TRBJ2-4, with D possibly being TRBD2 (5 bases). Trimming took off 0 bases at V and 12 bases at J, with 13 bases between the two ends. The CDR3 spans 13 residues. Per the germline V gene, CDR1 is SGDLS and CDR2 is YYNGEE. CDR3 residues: CASSVGSGLTQYF. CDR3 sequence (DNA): TGTGCCAGCAGCGTAGGGAGCGGTTTGACTCAGTACTTC.

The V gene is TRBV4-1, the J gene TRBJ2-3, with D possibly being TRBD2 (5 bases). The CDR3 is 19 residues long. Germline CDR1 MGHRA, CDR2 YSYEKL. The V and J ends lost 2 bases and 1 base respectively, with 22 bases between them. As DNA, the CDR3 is TGCGCCAGCAGCCAACTTAGCGATGGCTTAACTGGAGGCACAGATACGCAGTATTTT. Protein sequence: CASSQLSDGLTGGTDTQYF.

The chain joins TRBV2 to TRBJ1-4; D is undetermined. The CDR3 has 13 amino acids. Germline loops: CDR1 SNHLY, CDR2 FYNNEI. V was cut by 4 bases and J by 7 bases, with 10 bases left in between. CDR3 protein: CASSGGLGEKLFF. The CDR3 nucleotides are TGTGCCAGCAGTGGCGGGCTTGGTGAAAAACTGTTTTTT.